Listed here are 25 T cell receptor beta chains from one sample, sequenced in a study of blood T cells in healthy people across ages. A J-beta primer mix and a sample-barcoded 5' primer were used in a second PCR of about 7 to 12 cycles. TCRdb re-analysed the 5' RACE reads in MiXCR, keeping a single row per CDR3 protein. The sample records hundreds of thousands of distinct CDR3 sequences, roughly three fifths being singletons. The material sequenced was blood. These receptor sequences come from a man aged 55 to 70 in good health.

This chain uses TRBV24-1 with TRBJ2-5; a possible D gene is TRBD2 (6 bases). Trimming removed 3 bases from V and 0 bases from J, with 7 bases in between. This CDR3 contains 14 residues. Germline V CDR1 and CDR2: KGHDR, SFDVKD. The CDR3 region is CATSDAGHQETQYF. The CDR3 DNA follows: TGTGCCACCAGTGATGCGGGACACCAAGAGACCCAGTACTTC.

The genes are TRBV20-1 and TRBJ1-1; 8 bases match TRBD1. V shed 5 bases, J shed 4 bases, and the junction held 6 bases outside the gene matches. The V gene's germline CDR1 is DFQATT and CDR2 SNEGSKA (reference sequence). This CDR3 region has 13 residues. The CDR3 is CSAGGQGGTEAFF. The CDR3 nucleotides read TGCAGTGCTGGTGGACAGGGCGGCACTGAAGCTTTCTTT.

The V and J genes are TRBV20-1 and TRBJ2-1, with 8 nucleotides matching TRBD1. In germline, CDR1 is DFQATT, CDR2 SNEGSKA (reference sequence). The CDR3 has 15 residues. V gave up 3 bases and J gave up 2 bases; unmatched junction bases: 6. CDR3 sequence reads: CSARAVTGAYNEQFF. The CDR3 nucleotides are TGCAGTGCTAGGGCCGTGACAGGGGCCTACAATGAGCAGTTCTTC.

The chain couples TRBV12-3 or TRBV12-4 to TRBJ2-1; 7 nucleotides match TRBD2. Germline trimming cut 4 bases from V and 9 bases from J; bases unmatched to any gene: 6. The CDR3 totals 13 residues. The CDR3 bases are TGTGCCAGCAGTTCGACGGGGAGGGTTGAGCAGTTCTTC. Protein: CASSSTGRVEQFF.

V is TRBV6-6 and J is TRBJ1-2, with 8 bases that match TRBD1. V lost 11 bases to trimming and J lost 2 bases; unmatched junction nucleotides: 10. This CDR3 contains 14 residues. Germline CDR1 MNHNY, CDR2 SVGAGI (reference sequence). Here the CDR3 reads CAGTPGGSNYGYTF. The DNA for the CDR3 is TGTGCCGGCACCCCAGGGGGCTCGAACTATGGCTACACCTTC.

Only a few counts were recorded for this clonotype. The chain is built from TRBV4-1 and TRBJ2-3, with D tentatively TRBD1 (6 bases). The CDR3 is made up of 15 amino acids. The V gene's germline CDR1 is MGHRA and CDR2 YSYEKL. Trimming left V 8 bases short and J 2 bases short, with 17 bases between. The CDR3: CASGQNQGFTDTQYF. The CDR3 DNA reads as TGCGCCAGCGGGCAAAACCAGGGGTTCACAGATACGCAGTATTTT.

This clonotype was picked up a small number of times. The chain couples TRBV6-5 to TRBJ2-5; tentatively, D is TRBD1 or TRBD2 (5 bases each). Near its end, the DNA agrees better with TRBJ2-7, so the J call may be wrong. The V gene's germline CDR1 is MNHEY and CDR2 SVGAGI. This CDR3 has 14 amino acids. The CDR3 bases are TGTGCCAGCAGTTACAGGGACCGCTCCTACGAGCAGTACTTC. Translating it yields CASSYRDRSYEQYF.

The CDR3 sequence is CASSTRPRSYSEQYF. DNA for the CDR3: TGTGCCAGCAGTACGCGGCCCAGGTCCTATAGCGAGCAGTACTTC. V gene TRBV6-6 combines with J gene TRBJ2-7, with no clear D. The CDR3 is 15 residues long. The V and J ends lost 5 bases and 6 bases respectively, with 20 bases between them. CDR1 is MNHNY, CDR2 SVGAGI, per germline (reference sequence).

The chain carries TRBV28 and TRBJ2-1; 9 nucleotides align to TRBD2. The CDR3 covers 15 residues. Germline CDR1 and CDR2: MDHEN and SYDVKM. The J segment lost 0 bases and the V segment lost 5 bases, leaving 2 bases of the junction unmatched. CDR3: CASSASGVSYNEQFF. The DNA of the CDR3 is TGTGCCAGCAGTGCTAGCGGGGTCTCCTACAATGAGCAGTTCTTC. Full variable domain (outside the CDR3, taken from reference TRBV28 and TRBJ2-1): DVKVTQSSRYLVKRTGEKVFLECVQDMDHENMFWYRQDPGLGLRLIYFSYDVKMKEKGDIPEGYSVSREKKERFSLILESASTNQTSMYLCASSASGVSYNEQFFGPGTRLTVL.

The V gene is TRBV20-1, the J gene TRBJ1-5; 8 bases fit TRBD1. Germline V gives CDR1 DFQATT, CDR2 SNEGSKA (reference sequence). This CDR3 is 18 amino acids long. V shed 2 bases, J shed 0 bases, and the junction held 12 bases outside the gene matches. The CDR3 nucleotides are TGCAGTGCTAGACCAGGACAGGGCCGCGGTTATAGCAATCAGCCCCAGCATTTT. Translated, it gives CSARPGQGRGYSNQPQHF.

This clonotype was seen only a few times. The rearrangement links TRBV27 to TRBJ2-5, with 9 bases lining up with TRBD1. CDR1 and CDR2 (germline): MNHEY, SMNVEV (reference sequence). This CDR3 has 16 residues. The junction had 4 bases not matched to a gene; V was cut back by 1 base and J by 1 base. The CDR3: CASSLLGQGGQETQYF. CDR3 in DNA: TGTGCCAGCAGTTTATTGGGACAGGGAGGCCAAGAGACCCAGTACTTC.

This chain connects TRBV25-1 to TRBJ1-2; D is unresolved. Per the germline V gene, CDR1 is MGHDK and CDR2 is SYGVNS. The V end was cut by 4 bases, the J end by 4 bases, with 16 bases between. The CDR3 runs 15 residues. DNA for the CDR3: TGTGCCAGCAGTGCCCCTCGAGTAGGGTCCTATGGCTACACCTTC. It yields the protein CASSAPRVGSYGYTF.

This clonotype was seen a handful of times. This CDR3 is CSESTGGGETQYF. Written as DNA, the CDR3 is TGCAGCGAATCGACAGGGGGCGGAGAGACCCAGTACTTC. This chain joins TRBV29-1 and TRBJ2-5; 10 bases are shared with TRBD1. The CDR3 has 13 amino acids. Germline CDR1 and CDR2: SQVTM and ANQGSEA. Trimming cost V 7 bases and J 4 bases; bases outside gene matches: 6. Drawing the rest from reference TRBV29-1 and TRBJ2-5, the complete variable domain is SAVISQKPSRDICQRGTSLTIQCQVDSQVTMMFWYRQQPGQSLTLIATANQGSEATYESGFVIDKFPISRPNLTFSTLTVSNMSPEDSSIYLCSESTGGGETQYFGPGTRLLVL.

This clonotype was picked up a small number of times. The gene calls are TRBV29-1 and TRBJ2-3; 10 positions agree with TRBD2. Trimming at V came to 7 bases and at J to 5 bases, leaving 9 bases not matched to a gene. This CDR3 region has 14 residues. Germline CDR1 is SQVTM and CDR2 is ANQGSEA. The CDR3 nucleotides read TGCAGCGGCAAGCGGGGGGGTCGAATAGATACGCAGTATTTT. As protein: CSGKRGGRIDTQYF.

This clonotype was found a few times. The junction does not match germline at one end; this may be a read error. The chain uses TRBV6-5 and TRBJ2-7; D call uncertain. This CDR3 comprises 15 residues. The germline V gene encodes CDR1 MNHEY and CDR2 SVGAGI. CDR3 amino acids: CASSYSGVRSDEQYF. The CDR3 coding sequence is TGTGCCAGCAGTTACAGTGGTGTACGCTCCGACGAGCAGTACTTC.

V is TRBV21-1 and J is TRBJ2-5; TRBD2, the D gene given by the table, was not confirmed from the DNA. TRBV21-1 is tagged as a pseudogene. This CDR3 is built from 16 residues. The CDR3 sequence: CASSKKGHQQQETQYF. As DNA, the CDR3 is TGTGCCAGCAGCAAAAAGGGCCACCAACAACAAGAGACCCAGTACTTC.

The J gene is TRBJ2-2, the V gene TRBV5-1, with D possibly being TRBD2 (5 bases). The CDR3 has 15 residues. V was shortened by 0 bases and J by 4 bases, with 10 bases between the two germline ends. Per germline, CDR1 SGHRS and CDR2 YFSETQ. The CDR3 region has the DNA TGCGCCAGCAGCTTGGTTTCAGGAGGCACCGGGGAGCTGTTTTTT. Translating it yields CASSLVSGGTGELFF.

The chain joins TRBV2 to TRBJ2-4; the D is unclear. This CDR3 is 11 amino acids long. V lost 5 bases and J lost 13, with 12 bases in between. Germline assignment: CDR1 SNHLY and CDR2 FYNNEI. The CDR3: CASSNAVEQYF. The CDR3 nucleotides are TGTGCCAGCAGTAATGCGGTGGAGCAGTACTTC.

The J gene is TRBJ2-5, the V gene TRBV7-8, with 7 bases identical to TRBD1. Germline V gene sequence: CDR1 SGHVS, CDR2 FQNEAQ. This CDR3 has 16 amino acids. Germline trimming cut 1 base from V and 0 bases from J; bases unmatched to any gene: 5. This CDR3 reads CASSLGRGRNQETQYF. As DNA, the CDR3 is TGTGCCAGCAGCTTAGGAAGGGGGCGAAACCAAGAGACCCAGTACTTC.

This sequence joins TRBV29-1 and TRBJ2-3; a possible D gene is TRBD1 (5 bases). CDR1 and CDR2 from the germline V gene are SQVTM and ANQGSEA. The CDR3 is made up of 16 amino acids. Trimming took 1 base from V and 0 from J, leaving 14 bases between them. This CDR3 reads CSVEGGPGLSTDTQYF. CDR3 nucleotides: TGCAGCGTTGAAGGGGGTCCAGGGTTGAGCACAGATACGCAGTATTTT.

CDR3 in DNA: TGCAGTGCTAGAGATTGGATGAGAGAACCCTACGAGCAGTACTTC. This gives the protein CSARDWMREPYEQYF. The chain couples TRBV20-1 to TRBJ2-7, with D uncertain. V lost 0 bases, J lost 2 bases, and 14 bases lay in between. The CDR3 is 15 residues long. CDR1 is DFQATT and CDR2 is SNEGSKA in the germline V gene (reference sequence).

The chain joins TRBV5-1 to TRBJ2-1; no reliable D call. Germline V gene data show CDR1 as SGHRS and CDR2 as YFSETQ. Trimming took 4 bases from V and 5 from J, leaving 10 bases between them. This CDR3 has 13 residues. The CDR3 sequence: CASSVGPDNEQFF. CDR3 DNA sequence: TGCGCCAGCAGCGTCGGGCCTGACAATGAGCAGTTCTTC.

The V gene is TRBV6-6, the J gene TRBJ2-5; D is ambiguous. Per germline, CDR1 MNHNY and CDR2 SVGAGI (reference sequence). The CDR3 has 12 residues. V gave up 7 bases and J gave up 5 bases, with 11 bases separating them. CDR3 in DNA: TGTGCCAGCACCACCTCTCCGGAGACCCAGTACTTC. Its translation: CASTTSPETQYF.

This clonotype occurred a few times. The V call is TRBV4-2, the J call TRBJ2-1, with D tentatively TRBD2 (7 bases). The V gene's germline CDR1 is LGHNA and CDR2 YNFKEQ. The CDR3 sequence is 18 residues long. Trimming removed 0 bases from V and 3 bases from J, with 18 bases in between. The CDR3: CASSQERAGALNYNEQFF. The DNA for the CDR3 is TGTGCCAGCAGCCAAGAAAGGGCGGGGGCGCTTAACTACAATGAGCAGTTCTTC.

V usage is TRBV28 and J usage is TRBJ2-7, with a possible D match to TRBD1 (6 bases). V was pared by 6 bases and J by 7 bases, with 22 bases between. Germline values: CDR1 MDHEN, CDR2 SYDVKM. The CDR3 length is 15 residues. In nucleotides, the CDR3 is TGTGCCAGCAGCCCTCCGGGACACCTATACAATGAGCAGTACTTC. Its translation is CASSPPGHLYNEQYF.